The entry below describes one T cell receptor beta chain. Its antigen is currently unknown. The sample originates from a study of T cell responses to AZD1222 COVID-19 vaccine. General observations from the study: Reports indicate that nearly half of spike-specific TCRs are directed at unmutated variant regions. The span of vaccine-associated CD4 TCRs extended across spike, with dominance at 160-218 and 743-854. Breadth and depth of Spike-specific TCRs rose after two AZD1222 doses.

The trim removed 6 bases at V and 3 bases at J, leaving 7 bases unmatched. Germline loops: CDR1 MNHEY, CDR2 SMNVEV (reference sequence). The CDR3 contains 15 residues. The repertoire was sequenced with immunoSEQ multiplex PCR; TCRdb's copy has only in-frame clones and lacks some. The profile shows under 150,000 clones, around 90% of them singletons. The TCR was taken from an adult in good health. The sample consisted of peripheral blood, taken on day 0 of MenACWY control vaccination. The rearrangement joins TRBV27 to TRBJ1-5, with TRBD1 matching 8 bases. CDR3 amino acids: CASSLTTGANQPQHF. The CDR3 DNA follows: TGTGCCAGCAGCCTCACGACAGGGGCCAATCAGCCCCAGCATTTT.